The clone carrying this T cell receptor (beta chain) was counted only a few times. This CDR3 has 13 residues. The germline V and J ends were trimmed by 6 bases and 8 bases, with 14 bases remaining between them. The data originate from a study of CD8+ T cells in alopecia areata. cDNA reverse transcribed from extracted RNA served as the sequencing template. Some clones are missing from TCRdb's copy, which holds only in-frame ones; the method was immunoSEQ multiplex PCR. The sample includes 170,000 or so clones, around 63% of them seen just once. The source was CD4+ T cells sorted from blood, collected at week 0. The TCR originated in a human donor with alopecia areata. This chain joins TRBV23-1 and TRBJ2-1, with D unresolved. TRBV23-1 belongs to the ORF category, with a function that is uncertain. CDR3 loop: CASSLIPHDEQFF. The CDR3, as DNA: TGCGCCAGCAGCCTGATACCCCACGATGAGCAGTTCTTC.